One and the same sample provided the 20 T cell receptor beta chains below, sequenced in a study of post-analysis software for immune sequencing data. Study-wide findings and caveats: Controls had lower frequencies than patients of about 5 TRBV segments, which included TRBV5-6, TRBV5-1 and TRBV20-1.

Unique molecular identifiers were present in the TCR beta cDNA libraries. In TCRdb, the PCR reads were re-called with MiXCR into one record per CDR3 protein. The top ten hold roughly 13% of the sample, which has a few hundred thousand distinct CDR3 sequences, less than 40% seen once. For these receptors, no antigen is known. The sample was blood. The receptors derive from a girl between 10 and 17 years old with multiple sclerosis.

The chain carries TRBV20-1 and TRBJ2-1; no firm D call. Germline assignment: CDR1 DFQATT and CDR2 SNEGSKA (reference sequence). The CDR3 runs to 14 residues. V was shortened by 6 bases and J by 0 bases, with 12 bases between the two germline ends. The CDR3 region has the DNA TGCAGTGCCCTCGGGTTAATCTCCTACAATGAGCAGTTCTTC. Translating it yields CSALGLISYNEQFF.

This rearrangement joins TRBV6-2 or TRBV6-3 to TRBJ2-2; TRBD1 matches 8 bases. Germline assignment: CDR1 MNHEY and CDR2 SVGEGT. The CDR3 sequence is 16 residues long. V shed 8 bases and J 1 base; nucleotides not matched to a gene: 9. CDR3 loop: CASSNHGQGNTGELFF. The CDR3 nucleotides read TGTGCCAGCTCGAACCACGGACAGGGGAACACCGGGGAGCTGTTTTTT.

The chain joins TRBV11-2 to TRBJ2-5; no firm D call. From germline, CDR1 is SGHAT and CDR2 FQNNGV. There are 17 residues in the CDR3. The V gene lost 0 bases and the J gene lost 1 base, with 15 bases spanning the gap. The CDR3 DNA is TGTGCCAGCAGCTTAGAAGGACCCCTCTGGGGCCAAGAGACCCAGTACTTC. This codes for CASSLEGPLWGQETQYF.

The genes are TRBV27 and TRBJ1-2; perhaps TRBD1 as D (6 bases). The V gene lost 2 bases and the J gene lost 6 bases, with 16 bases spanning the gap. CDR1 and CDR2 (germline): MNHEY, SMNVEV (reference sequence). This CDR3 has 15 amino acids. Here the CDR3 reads CASSLQSTGRNGYTF. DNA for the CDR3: TGTGCCAGCAGTTTACAATCAACAGGGAGGAATGGCTACACCTTC.

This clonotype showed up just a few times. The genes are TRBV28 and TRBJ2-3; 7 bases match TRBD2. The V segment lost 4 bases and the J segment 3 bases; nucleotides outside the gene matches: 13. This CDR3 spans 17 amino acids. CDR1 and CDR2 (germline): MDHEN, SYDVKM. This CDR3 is CASSSPGGAEDTDTQYF. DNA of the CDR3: TGTGCCAGCAGTTCCCCGGGGGGAGCGGAAGATACAGATACGCAGTATTTT.

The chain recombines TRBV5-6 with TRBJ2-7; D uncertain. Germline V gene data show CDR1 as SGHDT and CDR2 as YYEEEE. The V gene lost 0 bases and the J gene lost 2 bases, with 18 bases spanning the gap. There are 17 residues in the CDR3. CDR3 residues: CASSLGRLLGDTYEQYF. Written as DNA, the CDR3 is TGTGCCAGCAGCTTGGGTCGGTTGCTAGGCGATACCTACGAGCAGTACTTC.

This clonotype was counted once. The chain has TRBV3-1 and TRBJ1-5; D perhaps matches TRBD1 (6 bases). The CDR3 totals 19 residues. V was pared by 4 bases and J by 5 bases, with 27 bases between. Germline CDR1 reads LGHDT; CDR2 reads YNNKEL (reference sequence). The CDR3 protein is CASSRDEVGAGVEDQPQHF. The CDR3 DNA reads TGTGCCAGCAGCCGAGATGAAGTTGGGGCAGGGGTGGAGGATCAGCCCCAGCATTTT.

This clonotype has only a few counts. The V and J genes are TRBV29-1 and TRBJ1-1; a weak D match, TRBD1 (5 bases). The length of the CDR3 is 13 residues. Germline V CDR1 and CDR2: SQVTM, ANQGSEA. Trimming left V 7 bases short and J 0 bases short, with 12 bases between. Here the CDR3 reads CSETREMNTEAFF. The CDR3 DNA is TGCAGCGAGACCAGGGAGATGAACACTGAAGCTTTCTTT.

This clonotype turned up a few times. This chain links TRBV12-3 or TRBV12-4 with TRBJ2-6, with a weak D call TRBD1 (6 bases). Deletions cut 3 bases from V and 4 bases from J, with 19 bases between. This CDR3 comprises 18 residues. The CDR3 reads CASSFEKQGLLGANVLTF. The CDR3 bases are TGTGCCAGCAGTTTTGAAAAGCAGGGGTTATTAGGGGCCAACGTCCTGACTTTC.

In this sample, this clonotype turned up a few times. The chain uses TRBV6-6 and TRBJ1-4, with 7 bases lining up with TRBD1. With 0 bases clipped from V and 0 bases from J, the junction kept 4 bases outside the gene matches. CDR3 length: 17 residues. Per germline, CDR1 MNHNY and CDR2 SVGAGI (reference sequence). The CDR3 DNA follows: TGTGCCAGCAGTTACTCTAGGGGGCCTCCAACTAATGAAAAACTGTTTTTT. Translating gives CASSYSRGPPTNEKLFF.

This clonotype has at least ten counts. The CDR3 region has the DNA TGTGCCAGCAGCTTAGCAGGAAGCTCCTACGAGCAGTACTTC. Its translation is CASSLAGSSYEQYF. The chain is built from TRBV7-6 and TRBJ2-7; D not certain. CDR1 is SGHVS, CDR2 FNYEAQ, per germline. Trimming stripped 0 bases from V and 0 bases from J, with 6 bases between. The CDR3 extends over 14 amino acids.

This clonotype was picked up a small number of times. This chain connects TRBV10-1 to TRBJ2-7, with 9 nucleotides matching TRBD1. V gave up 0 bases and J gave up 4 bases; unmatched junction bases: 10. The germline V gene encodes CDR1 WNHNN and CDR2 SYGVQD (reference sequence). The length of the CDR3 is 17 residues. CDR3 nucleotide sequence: TGCGCCAGCAGTGAGTCCTACCGGACAGGGGAATCGTACGAGCAGTACTTC. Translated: CASSESYRTGESYEQYF.

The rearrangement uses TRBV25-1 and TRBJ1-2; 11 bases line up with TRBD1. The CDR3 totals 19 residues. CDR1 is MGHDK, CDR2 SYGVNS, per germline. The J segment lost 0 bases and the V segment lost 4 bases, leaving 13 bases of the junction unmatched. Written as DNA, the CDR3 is TGTGCCAGCAGTGTTAACCTCGGGACAGGGGGATCCTCTAACTATGGCTACACCTTC. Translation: CASSVNLGTGGSSNYGYTF.

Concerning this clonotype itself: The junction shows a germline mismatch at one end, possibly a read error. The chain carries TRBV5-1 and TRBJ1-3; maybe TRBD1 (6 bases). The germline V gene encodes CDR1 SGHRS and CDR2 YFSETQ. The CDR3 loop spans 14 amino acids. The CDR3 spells CASSLDSFGNTIYF. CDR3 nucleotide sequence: TGCGCCAGCAGTTTGGACAGCTTTGGAAACACCATATATTTT.

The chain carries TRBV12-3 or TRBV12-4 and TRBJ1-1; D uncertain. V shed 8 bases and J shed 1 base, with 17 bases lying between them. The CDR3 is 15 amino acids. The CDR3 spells CASSSTLHANTEAFF. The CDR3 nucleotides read TGTGCCAGCTCATCCACATTACACGCGAACACTGAAGCTTTCTTT.

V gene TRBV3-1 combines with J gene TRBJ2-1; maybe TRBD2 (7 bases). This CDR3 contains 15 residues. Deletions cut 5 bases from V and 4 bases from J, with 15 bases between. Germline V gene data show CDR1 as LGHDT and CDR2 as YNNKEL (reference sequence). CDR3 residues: CASSGRGGVYNEQFF. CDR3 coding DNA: TGTGCCAGCAGCGGCCGCGGGGGCGTTTACAATGAGCAGTTCTTC.

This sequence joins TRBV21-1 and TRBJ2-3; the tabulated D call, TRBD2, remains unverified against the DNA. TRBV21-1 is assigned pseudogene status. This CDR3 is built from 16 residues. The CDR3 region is CASSTSIAEYTDTQYF. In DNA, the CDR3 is TGTGCCAGCAGCACCTCCATAGCGGAATACACAGATACGCAGTATTTT.

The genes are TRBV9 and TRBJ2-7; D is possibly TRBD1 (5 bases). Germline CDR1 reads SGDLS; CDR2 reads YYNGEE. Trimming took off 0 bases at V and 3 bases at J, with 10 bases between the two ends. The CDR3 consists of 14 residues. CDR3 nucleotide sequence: TGTGCCAGCAGCGTAGGGCAGGGCGGCTACGAGCAGTACTTC. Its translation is CASSVGQGGYEQYF.

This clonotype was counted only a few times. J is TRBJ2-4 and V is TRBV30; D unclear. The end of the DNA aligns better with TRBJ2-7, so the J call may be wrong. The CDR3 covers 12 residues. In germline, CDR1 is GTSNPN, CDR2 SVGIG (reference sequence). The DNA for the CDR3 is TGTGCCTGGAGTCATCTCGCCTACGAGCAGTACTTC. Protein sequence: CAWSHLAYEQYF.

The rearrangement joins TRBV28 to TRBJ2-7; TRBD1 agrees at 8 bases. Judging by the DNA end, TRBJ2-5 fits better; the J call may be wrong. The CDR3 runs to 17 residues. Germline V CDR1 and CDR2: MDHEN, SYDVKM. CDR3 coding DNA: TGTGCCAGCAGTCAACTTCCAGGGACAGGCGGGCGTGAGACCCAGTACTTC. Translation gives CASSQLPGTGGRETQYF.